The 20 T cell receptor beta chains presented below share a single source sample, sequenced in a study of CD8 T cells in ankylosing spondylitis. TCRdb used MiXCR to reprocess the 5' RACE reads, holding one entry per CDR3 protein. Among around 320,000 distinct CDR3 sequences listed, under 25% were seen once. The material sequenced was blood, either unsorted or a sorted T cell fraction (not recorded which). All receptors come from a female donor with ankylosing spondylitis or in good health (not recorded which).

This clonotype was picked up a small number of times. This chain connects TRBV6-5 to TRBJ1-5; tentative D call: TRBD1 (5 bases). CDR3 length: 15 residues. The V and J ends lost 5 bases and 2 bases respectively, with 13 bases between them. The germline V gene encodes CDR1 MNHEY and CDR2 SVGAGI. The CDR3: CASSPGYEGNQPQHF. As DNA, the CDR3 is TGTGCCAGCAGTCCAGGGTATGAGGGCAATCAGCCCCAGCATTTT.

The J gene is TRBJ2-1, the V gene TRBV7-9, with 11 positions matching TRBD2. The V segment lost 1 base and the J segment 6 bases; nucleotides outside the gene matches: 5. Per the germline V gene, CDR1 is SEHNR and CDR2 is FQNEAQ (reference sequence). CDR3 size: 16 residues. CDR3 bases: TGTGCCAGCAGCTTAGTTAGCGGGAGGGCCGGCAATGAGCAGTTCTTC. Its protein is CASSLVSGRAGNEQFF.

Here the CDR3 reads CASSPHRAGELFF. The CDR3 nucleotides are TGCGCCAGCAGCCCCCACAGGGCCGGGGAGCTGTTTTTT. The chain recombines TRBV4-3 with TRBJ2-2; possibly TRBD1 for D (6 bases). Germline V CDR1 and CDR2: LGHNA, YSLEER. This CDR3 spans 13 amino acids. Trimming pared 4 bases from V and 6 bases from J, leaving 9 bases between.

The CDR3 DNA sequence: TGTGCCAGCAGCTTAAGGAGGGGGCGAAATCAGCCCCAGCATTTT. Amino acids: CASSLRRGRNQPQHF. This chain links TRBV7-3 with TRBJ1-5; 7 bases fit TRBD1. CDR1 and CDR2 (germline): SGHTA, FQGTGA. The CDR3 is 15 residues long. V was clipped by 1 base and J by 4 bases; unmatched bases: 4.

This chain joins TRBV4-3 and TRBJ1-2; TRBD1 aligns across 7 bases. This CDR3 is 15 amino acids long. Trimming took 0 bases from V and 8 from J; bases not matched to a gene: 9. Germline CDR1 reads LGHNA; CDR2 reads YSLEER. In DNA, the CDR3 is TGCGCCAGCAGCCAAGATTTTACAGGGGCAGAGGGCTACACCTTC. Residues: CASSQDFTGAEGYTF.

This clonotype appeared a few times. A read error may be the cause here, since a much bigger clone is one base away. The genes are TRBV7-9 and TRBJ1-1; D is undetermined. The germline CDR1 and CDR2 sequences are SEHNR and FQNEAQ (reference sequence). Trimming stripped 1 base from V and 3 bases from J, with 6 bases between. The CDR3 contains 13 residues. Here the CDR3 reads CASSLEGDTEAFF. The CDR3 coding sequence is TGTGCCAGCAGCTTAGAGGGCGACACTGAAGCTTTCTTT.

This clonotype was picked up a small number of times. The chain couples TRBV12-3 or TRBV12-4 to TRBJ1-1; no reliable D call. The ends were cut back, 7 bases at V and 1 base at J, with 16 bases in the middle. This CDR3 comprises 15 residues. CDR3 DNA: TGTGCCAGCATCTATCGTCGGGAGGGGAACACTGAAGCTTTCTTT. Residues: CASIYRREGNTEAFF.

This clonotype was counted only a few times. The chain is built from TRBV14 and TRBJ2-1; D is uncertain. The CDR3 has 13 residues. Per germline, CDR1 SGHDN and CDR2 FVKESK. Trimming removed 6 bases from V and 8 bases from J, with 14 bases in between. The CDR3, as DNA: TGTGCCAGCAGTCCTCTTAGTCGGCATGAGCAGTTCTTC. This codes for CASSPLSRHEQFF.

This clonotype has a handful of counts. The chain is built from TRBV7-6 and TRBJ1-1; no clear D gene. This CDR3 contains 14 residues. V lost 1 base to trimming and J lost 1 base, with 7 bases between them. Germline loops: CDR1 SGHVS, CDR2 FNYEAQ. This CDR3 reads CASSLVIGNTEAFF. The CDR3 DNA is TGTGCCAGCAGCTTAGTTATAGGGAACACTGAAGCTTTCTTT.

The CDR3 nucleotides are TGTGCCACCGGTACTCGGGAGCAGTTCTTC. Amino acid sequence: CATGTREQFF. The rearrangement joins TRBV28 to TRBJ2-1; D not certain. V was pared by 10 bases and J by 10 bases, with 11 bases between. The germline V gene encodes CDR1 MDHEN and CDR2 SYDVKM. This CDR3 has 10 residues.

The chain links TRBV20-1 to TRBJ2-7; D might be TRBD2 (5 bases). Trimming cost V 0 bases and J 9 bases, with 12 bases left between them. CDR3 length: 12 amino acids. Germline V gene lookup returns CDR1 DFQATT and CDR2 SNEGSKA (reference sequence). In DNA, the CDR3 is TGCAGTGCTAGAGATAGAGGGTGGGCGCAGTACTTC. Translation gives CSARDRGWAQYF.

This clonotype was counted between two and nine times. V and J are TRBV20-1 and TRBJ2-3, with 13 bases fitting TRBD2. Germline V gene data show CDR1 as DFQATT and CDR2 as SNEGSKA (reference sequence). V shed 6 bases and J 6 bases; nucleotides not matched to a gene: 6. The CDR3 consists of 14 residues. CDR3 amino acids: CSARLAGGSDTQYF. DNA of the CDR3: TGCAGTGCCAGACTAGCGGGAGGCAGTGATACGCAGTATTTT.

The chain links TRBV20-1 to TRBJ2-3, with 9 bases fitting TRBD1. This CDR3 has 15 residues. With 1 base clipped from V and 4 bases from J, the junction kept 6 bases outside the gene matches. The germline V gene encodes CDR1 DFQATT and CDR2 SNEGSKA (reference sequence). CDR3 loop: CSARVLRQGADTQYF. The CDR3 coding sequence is TGCAGTGCTAGAGTCCTCAGACAGGGGGCAGATACGCAGTATTTT.

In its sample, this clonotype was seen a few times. The CDR3 region is CASSGLGYTEAFF. In DNA form, the CDR3 reads TGTGCCAGCAGTGGTCTCGGGTACACTGAAGCTTTCTTT. The J gene is TRBJ1-1, the V gene TRBV12-3 or TRBV12-4; no clear D gene. This CDR3 has 13 amino acids. V gave up 5 bases and J gave up 3 bases, with 10 bases separating them.

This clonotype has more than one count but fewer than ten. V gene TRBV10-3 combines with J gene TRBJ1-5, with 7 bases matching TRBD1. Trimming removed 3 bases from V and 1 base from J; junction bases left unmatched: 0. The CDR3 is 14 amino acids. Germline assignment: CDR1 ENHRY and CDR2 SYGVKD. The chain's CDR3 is CAISDRGSNQPQHF. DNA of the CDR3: TGTGCCATCAGTGACAGGGGGAGCAATCAGCCCCAGCATTTT.

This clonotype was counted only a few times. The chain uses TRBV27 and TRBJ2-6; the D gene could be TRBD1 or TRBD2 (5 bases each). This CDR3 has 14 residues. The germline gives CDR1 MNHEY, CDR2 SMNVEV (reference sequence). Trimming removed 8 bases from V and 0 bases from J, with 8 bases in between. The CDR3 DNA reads TGTGCCAGCCGAGGGGCCTCTGGGGCCAACGTCCTGACTTTC. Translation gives CASRGASGANVLTF.

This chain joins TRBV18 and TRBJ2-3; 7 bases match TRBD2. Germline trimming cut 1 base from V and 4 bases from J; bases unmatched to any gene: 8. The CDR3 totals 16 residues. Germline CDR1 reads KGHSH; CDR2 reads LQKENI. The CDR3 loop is CASSPRLARIADTQYF. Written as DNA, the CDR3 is TGTGCCAGCTCACCACGACTAGCTCGTATCGCAGATACGCAGTATTTT. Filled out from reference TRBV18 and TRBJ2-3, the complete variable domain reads NAGVMQNPRHLVRRRGQEARLRCSPMKGHSHVYWYRQLPEEGLKFMVYLQKENIIDESGMPKERFSAEFPKEGPSILRIQQVVRGDSAAYFCASSPRLARIADTQYFGPGTRLTVL.

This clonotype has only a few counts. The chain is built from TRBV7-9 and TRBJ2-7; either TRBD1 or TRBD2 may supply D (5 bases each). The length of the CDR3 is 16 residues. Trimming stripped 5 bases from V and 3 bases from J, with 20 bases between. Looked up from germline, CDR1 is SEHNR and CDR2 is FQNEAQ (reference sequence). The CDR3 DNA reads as TGTGCCAGCAGCCTCACTCCCACCGGGACCTACTACGAGCAGTACTTC. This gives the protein CASSLTPTGTYYEQYF.

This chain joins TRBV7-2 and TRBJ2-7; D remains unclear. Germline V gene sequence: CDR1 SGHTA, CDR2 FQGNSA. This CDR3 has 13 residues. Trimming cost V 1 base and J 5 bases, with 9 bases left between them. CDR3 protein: CASSLELRDEQYF. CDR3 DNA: TGTGCCAGCAGCTTAGAGTTACGCGACGAGCAGTACTTC. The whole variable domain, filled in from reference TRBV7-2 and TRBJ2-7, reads GAGVSQSPSNKVTEKGKDVELRCDPISGHTALYWYRQSLGQGLEFLIYFQGNSAPDKSGLPSDRFSAERTGGSVSTLTIQRTQQEDSAVYLCASSLELRDEQYFGPGTRLTVT.

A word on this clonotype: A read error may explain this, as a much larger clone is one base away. The CDR3 spells CASSVHGMSEQFF. DNA for the CDR3: TGTGCCAGCAGCGTGCACGGGATGAGTGAGCAGTTCTTC. The chain recombines TRBV9 with TRBJ2-1; a weak D match, TRBD2 (5 bases). Germline V gene lookup returns CDR1 SGDLS and CDR2 YYNGEE. The CDR3 contains 13 residues. V shed 2 bases and J shed 9 bases, with 12 bases lying between them.